Each of the 30 T cell receptor beta chains below was sequenced from the same sample in a study. The sorted Tregs were CD4+CD25+CD127-/low cells. In TCRdb, the 5' RACE reads were re-called with MiXCR into one record per CDR3 protein. The profile shows approximately 60,000 distinct CDR3 sequences, roughly 20% of them singletons. Material for sequencing was tumor-infiltrating Tregs sorted from the breast tumor. The receptors derive from a female donor with breast cancer.

This clonotype was observed at least ten times. This chain joins TRBV6-5 and TRBJ2-1; 9 bases are shared with TRBD2. Germline CDR1 MNHEY, CDR2 SVGAGI. V was pared by 0 bases and J by 6 bases, with 3 bases of the junction left unmatched. There are 15 residues in the CDR3. DNA for the CDR3: TGTGCCAGCAGTTACTCGGGACTAGCTCGCAATGAGCAGTTCTTC. Amino acids: CASSYSGLARNEQFF.

V and J are TRBV6-2 or TRBV6-3 and TRBJ2-3; 9 bases are shared with TRBD1. Unmatched junction bases numbered 8, after V lost 2 bases and J lost 2 bases. CDR3 length: 17 amino acids. From germline, CDR1 is MNHEY and CDR2 SVGEGT. The CDR3 sequence: CASSYALDRGDTDTQYF. In DNA form, the CDR3 reads TGTGCCAGCAGTTACGCGCTTGACAGGGGGGACACAGATACGCAGTATTTT.

This clonotype occurred many times. V and J are TRBV4-3 and TRBJ1-1; D call uncertain. V shed 1 base and J shed 7 bases, with 7 bases lying between them. The CDR3 runs to 12 residues. From germline, CDR1 is LGHNA and CDR2 YSLEER. The CDR3 DNA is TGCGCCAGCAGCCAAGTGGGGAGTGAAGCTTTCTTT. Translated, it gives CASSQVGSEAFF.

The rearrangement joins TRBV7-2 to TRBJ2-7, with 9 bases aligning to TRBD2. The CDR3 spans 23 residues. Germline assignment: CDR1 SGHTA and CDR2 FQGNSA. V trimming: 4 bases; J trimming: 0 bases; junction bases outside the gene matches: 28. The CDR3 nucleotides read TGTGCCAGCAGCTCGTCCGGTGATAGGGGGACTAGCAAGGGGGTTTTCCCCTCCTACGAGCAGTACTTC. It is translated as CASSSSGDRGTSKGVFPSYEQYF.

There are a few counts of this clonotype. J is TRBJ1-5 and V is TRBV30; D not certain. The CDR3 runs to 13 residues. Germline CDR1 GTSNPN, CDR2 SVGIG (reference sequence). Trimming left V 5 bases short and J 4 bases short, with 12 bases between. The CDR3 sequence: CAWGPGLNQPQHF. CDR3 in DNA: TGTGCCTGGGGGCCCGGACTGAATCAGCCCCAGCATTTT.

This clonotype appeared a few times. The chain uses TRBV24-1 and TRBJ2-5; 9 bases agree with TRBD1. The V and J ends lost 0 bases and 7 bases, in that order; junction bases with no gene match: 11. The CDR3 is made up of 17 amino acids. In germline, CDR1 is KGHDR, CDR2 SFDVKD. The CDR3 loop reads CATSDLGTGSATGTQYF. The CDR3 DNA is TGTGCCACCAGTGATTTGGGGACAGGGAGTGCCACTGGGACCCAGTACTTC.

The rearrangement links TRBV9 to TRBJ2-5; D may be TRBD1 (6 bases). The CDR3 has 16 amino acids. Per the germline V gene, CDR1 is SGDLS and CDR2 is YYNGEE. Trimming removed 4 bases at V and 5 bases at J, with 21 bases between. CDR3 protein: CASSSLTGKVGETQYF. The CDR3 coding sequence is TGTGCCAGCAGCAGCTTAACAGGGAAGGTCGGGGAGACCCAGTACTTC.

J is TRBJ1-2 and V is TRBV5-5, with a possible D match to TRBD1 (5 bases). CDR1 and CDR2 from the germline V gene are SGHKS and YYEKEE (reference sequence). Trimming removed 4 bases from V and 3 bases from J, with 7 bases in between. There are 12 residues in the CDR3. The CDR3 DNA is TGTGCCAGCAGCGGGGGGGACTATGGCTACACCTTC. Protein product: CASSGGDYGYTF.

The rearrangement joins TRBV20-1 to TRBJ1-3; D uncertain. V was clipped by 6 bases and J by 4 bases, with 13 bases between them. The CDR3 spans 13 residues. Germline CDR1 DFQATT, CDR2 SNEGSKA (reference sequence). This CDR3 reads CSARPTTGNTIYF. The CDR3 nucleotides read TGCAGTGCCAGGCCGACGACCGGAAACACCATATATTTT.

This clonotype was observed many times. The chain carries TRBV11-3 and TRBJ2-3, with 7 bases aligning to TRBD2. The CDR3 runs to 16 residues. The J segment lost 4 bases and the V segment lost 1 base, leaving 8 bases of the junction unmatched. Germline lookup yields CDR1 SGHNT and CDR2 YENEEA. DNA of the CDR3: TGTGCCAGCAGCTTAGTTGCGGGAGTGATGGCAGATACGCAGTATTTT. Residues: CASSLVAGVMADTQYF.

This clonotype was counted many times. V usage is TRBV20-1 and J usage is TRBJ2-3; 10 nucleotides agree with TRBD2. The CDR3 consists of 14 residues. The germline V gene encodes CDR1 DFQATT and CDR2 SNEGSKA (reference sequence). The junction had 4 bases not matched to a gene; V was cut back by 6 bases and J by 1 base. The CDR3 region is CSAPGLAGTDTQYF. CDR3 DNA: TGCAGTGCCCCCGGACTAGCGGGCACAGATACGCAGTATTTT.

The sample holds a few counts of this clonotype. The chain joins TRBV6-6 to TRBJ1-6; TRBD1 agrees at 7 bases. After removal of 0 bases from V and 7 bases from J, the junction contained 3 bases not matched to a gene. The CDR3 runs 15 residues. Germline V gene lookup returns CDR1 MNHNY and CDR2 SVGAGI (reference sequence). The DNA for the CDR3 is TGTGCCAGCAGTTACTCTCCGGACAGGAATTCACCCCTCCACTTT. Its translation: CASSYSPDRNSPLHF.

This clonotype has a handful of counts. The rearrangement joins TRBV20-1 to TRBJ1-1, with 11 bases identical to TRBD1. This CDR3 contains 14 residues. Germline V gene sequence: CDR1 DFQATT, CDR2 SNEGSKA (reference sequence). CDR3 residues: CSPGQGAGMTEAFF. DNA of the CDR3: TGCAGCCCAGGACAGGGGGCCGGGATGACTGAAGCTTTCTTT.

This sequence joins TRBV30 and TRBJ2-1, with 10 positions matching TRBD2. In germline, CDR1 is GTSNPN, CDR2 SVGIG (reference sequence). The CDR3 length is 14 residues. V shed 1 base and J 10 bases; nucleotides not matched to a gene: 7. CDR3 in DNA: TGTGCCTGGAGTGGTGCTAGCGGGAGAGGAGAGCAGTTCTTC. Protein: CAWSGASGRGEQFF.

This rearrangement joins TRBV6-1 to TRBJ2-1, with D possibly TRBD1 on 6 matching bases. The length of the CDR3 is 12 residues. Germline V gives CDR1 MNHNS, CDR2 SASEGT. V lost 10 bases and J 9 bases, leaving 16 bases between the germline ends. In DNA, the CDR3 is TGTGCCAACAGGGAGTTAGACGCTGAGCAGTTCTTC. The encoded protein is CANRELDAEQFF.

This clonotype was seen more than once but under ten times. The chain has TRBV5-1 and TRBJ2-1; D uncertain. Germline CDR1 SGHRS, CDR2 YFSETQ. V gave up 4 bases and J gave up 2 bases, with 13 bases separating them. The CDR3 covers 15 residues. The DNA for the CDR3 is TGCGCCAGCAGCCCCCAAAGAGAAACCTACAATGAGCAGTTCTTC. Amino acids: CASSPQRETYNEQFF.

The chain links TRBV4-1 to TRBJ2-7; 13 nucleotides agree with TRBD2. Germline assignment: CDR1 MGHRA and CDR2 YSYEKL. This CDR3 region has 16 residues. Trimming cost V 4 bases and J 0 bases; bases outside gene matches: 3. The CDR3 coding sequence is TGCGCCAGCAGCCGAGGACTAGCGGGAGACTCCTACGAGCAGTACTTC. This gives the protein CASSRGLAGDSYEQYF.

This clonotype was counted between two and nine times. This chain joins TRBV12-3 or TRBV12-4 and TRBJ1-1; D gene uncertain. V lost 3 bases and J 6 bases, leaving 17 bases between the germline ends. The CDR3 spans 15 residues. The CDR3 spells CASSFKGGINPEAFF. The CDR3, as DNA: TGTGCCAGCAGTTTTAAAGGCGGGATCAACCCTGAAGCTTTCTTT.

This clonotype has only a few counts. The genes are TRBV27 and TRBJ2-5; D may be TRBD1 (5 bases). There are 12 residues in the CDR3. Germline lookup yields CDR1 MNHEY and CDR2 SMNVEV (reference sequence). V lost 5 bases, J lost 5 bases, and 9 bases lay in between. In DNA, the CDR3 is TGTGCCAGCAGTCCCCAGGGTGAGACCCAGTACTTC. This translates into CASSPQGETQYF.

The table lists this clonotype with a few counts. The V gene is TRBV6-5, the J gene TRBJ1-5; 8 bases are a match to TRBD1. The V segment lost 5 bases and the J segment 4 bases; nucleotides outside the gene matches: 7. The CDR3 is 15 residues long. Germline V gene data show CDR1 as MNHEY and CDR2 as SVGAGI. CDR3 DNA sequence: TGTGCCAGCAGTACAAGACAGGGGCGAAATCAGCCCCAGCATTTT. It encodes CASSTRQGRNQPQHF.

This clonotype was seen only a few times. The CDR3 nucleotides read TGTGCCAGCAGCGGAGCTTGGACGGAAAACTATGGCTACACCTTC. Translating gives CASSGAWTENYGYTF. The chain combines TRBV9 with TRBJ1-2; D is ambiguous. Germline CDR1 reads SGDLS; CDR2 reads YYNGEE. The CDR3 runs 15 residues. V lost 3 bases and J 2 bases, leaving 14 bases between the germline ends.

This clonotype was seen many times. V and J are TRBV7-9 and TRBJ1-1; 11 bases fit TRBD1. The V and J ends lost 5 bases and 6 bases, in that order; junction bases with no gene match: 8. The CDR3 spans 15 residues. Per germline, CDR1 SEHNR and CDR2 FQNEAQ (reference sequence). This chain's CDR3 is CASSRGGQGVPEAFF. The CDR3 bases are TGTGCCAGCAGCCGAGGGGGACAGGGGGTCCCTGAAGCTTTCTTT. Full variable domain (remainder filled in from reference TRBV7-9 and TRBJ1-1): DTGVSQNPRHKITKRGQNVTFRCDPISEHNRLYWYRQTLGQGPEFLTYFQNEAQLEKSRLLSDRFSAERPKGSFSTLEIQRTEQGDSAMYLCASSRGGQGVPEAFFGQGTRLTVV.

In its sample, this clonotype was seen a few times. The V call is TRBV20-1, the J call TRBJ2-7, with TRBD1 identical over 8 bases. Trimming removed 6 bases from V and 2 bases from J; junction bases left unmatched: 9. This CDR3 contains 14 residues. Germline lookup yields CDR1 DFQATT and CDR2 SNEGSKA (reference sequence). Written as DNA, the CDR3 is TGCAGTGCGCTCGGGACAGGACCTACCTACGAGCAGTACTTC. Protein: CSALGTGPTYEQYF.

This clonotype was found many times. CDR3 DNA sequence: TGTGCCAGCAGCTTAAGGGGAGGGCTGACTAACTATGGCTACACCTTC. As protein: CASSLRGGLTNYGYTF. The J gene is TRBJ1-2, the V gene TRBV11-3; D perhaps matches TRBD1 (5 bases). Germline-derived CDR1 and CDR2 are SGHNT and YENEEA. The CDR3 consists of 16 residues. V lost 2 bases, J lost 0 bases, and 13 bases lay in between.

J is TRBJ2-1 and V is TRBV3-1, with D possibly TRBD2 on 6 matching bases. The CDR3 length is 13 residues. V gave up 8 bases and J gave up 15 bases, with 23 bases separating them. Germline assignment: CDR1 LGHDT and CDR2 YNNKEL (reference sequence). Here the CDR3 reads CASRLFSGEGLFF. As DNA, the CDR3 is TGTGCCAGCCGTCTTTTTAGCGGTGAAGGGTTGTTCTTC.

The genes are TRBV19 and TRBJ1-5; D unclear. This CDR3 contains 15 residues. Trimming took off 6 bases at V and 4 bases at J, with 16 bases between the two ends. CDR1 and CDR2 (germline): LNHDA, SQIVND (reference sequence). DNA for the CDR3: TGTGCCAGTAGACAAGTCGGGCAGGAGAATCAGCCCCAGCATTTT. Protein: CASRQVGQENQPQHF.

This clonotype turned up a few times. The chain links TRBV20-1 to TRBJ2-2, with 9 nucleotides matching TRBD1. This CDR3 contains 14 residues. Germline CDR1 reads DFQATT; CDR2 reads SNEGSKA (reference sequence). V trimming: 5 bases; J trimming: 5 bases; junction bases outside the gene matches: 6. This CDR3 reads CSAAGGQGTGELFF. As DNA, the CDR3 is TGCAGTGCTGCAGGAGGACAGGGGACCGGGGAGCTGTTTTTT.

The J gene is TRBJ1-2, the V gene TRBV5-1, with 10 bases lining up with TRBD1. Per germline, CDR1 SGHRS and CDR2 YFSETQ. This CDR3 region has 15 residues. The junction had 10 bases not matched to a gene; V was cut back by 3 bases and J by 8 bases. The CDR3 coding sequence is TGCGCCAGCAGCTACCCGGGACAGGGGAAAGGAGGCTACACCTTC. This gives the protein CASSYPGQGKGGYTF.

The chain recombines TRBV20-1 with TRBJ2-3; the D gene is possibly TRBD2 (6 bases). The CDR3 covers 13 residues. The V end lost 6 bases, the J end lost 1 base, and 11 bases lay between the germline ends. Germline V gene data show CDR1 as DFQATT and CDR2 as SNEGSKA (reference sequence). Here the CDR3 reads CSALRGGTDTQYF. Written as DNA, the CDR3 is TGCAGTGCGTTGCGGGGAGGCACAGATACGCAGTATTTT.

This clonotype was counted between two and nine times. This chain joins TRBV15 and TRBJ1-1; D ambiguous. The CDR3 has 15 residues. CDR1 is LNHNV, CDR2 YYDKDF, per germline (reference sequence). Trimming took 1 base from V and 1 from J, leaving 10 bases between them. The CDR3 spells CATSRGGGANTEAFF. The CDR3 nucleotides read TGTGCCACCAGCAGAGGAGGCGGAGCGAACACTGAAGCTTTCTTT.